These 24 T cell receptor beta chains share one sample of origin, sequenced in a study of blood T cell repertoires in COVID-19. TCRdb's copy holds only in-frame clones and misses some; the assay was immunoSEQ multiplex PCR. The sample holds under 200,000 clones, roughly nine tenths seen once. Input material: peripheral blood. These receptors were taken from a woman aged 80 or over in a cohort sampled during active or convalescent COVID-19.

This clone was picked up one time. This sample includes further DNA sequences coding for the same CDR3. The rearrangement joins TRBV2 to TRBJ1-1; 10 nucleotides match TRBD1. Per germline, CDR1 SNHLY and CDR2 FYNNEI. J was trimmed by 1 base and V by 8 bases; bases with no gene match: 7. This CDR3 is built from 15 residues. DNA of the CDR3: TGTGCCAGCCGAGACCGGACAGGGGGGAACACTGAAGCTTTCTTT. Translating it yields CASRDRTGGNTEAFF.

This clone was detected once. The chain has TRBV7-2 and TRBJ2-1; 8 bases are shared with TRBD1. V dropped 5 bases and J dropped 6; count of bases not matched to a gene: 6. The CDR3 spans 14 residues. The V gene's germline CDR1 is SGHTA and CDR2 FQGNSA. CDR3 sequence reads: CASSPGQGLNEQFF. CDR3 nucleotide sequence: TGTGCCAGCAGCCCCGGACAGGGACTCAATGAGCAGTTCTTC. Combining the CDR3 with reference TRBV7-2 and TRBJ2-1 gives the whole variable domain GAGVSQSPSNKVTEKGKDVELRCDPISGHTALYWYRQSLGQGLEFLIYFQGNSAPDKSGLPSDRFSAERTGGSVSTLTIQRTQQEDSAVYLCASSPGQGLNEQFFGPGTRLTVL.

The DNA for the CDR3 is TGTGCCAGCAGCCCTGGGACTAGTTCTTCAGATACGCAGTATTTT. This sequence encodes CASSPGTSSSDTQYF. This chain connects TRBV7-2 to TRBJ2-3, with TRBD2 identical over 8 bases. The J segment lost 4 bases and the V segment lost 5 bases, leaving 8 bases of the junction unmatched. Germline-derived CDR1 and CDR2 are SGHTA and FQGNSA. The CDR3 runs 15 residues.

V usage is TRBV6-5 and J usage is TRBJ1-4, with D perhaps matching TRBD1 (5 bases). The CDR3 is made up of 15 amino acids. Per the germline V gene, CDR1 is MNHEY and CDR2 is SVGAGI. V was trimmed by 10 bases and J by 0 bases, leaving 15 bases between them. The CDR3 DNA reads TGTGCCACCACGACTCAGACAGCAACTAATGAAAAACTGTTTTTT. Translating gives CATTTQTATNEKLFF.

V gene TRBV2 combines with J gene TRBJ1-3, with D possibly being TRBD1 (5 bases). This CDR3 contains 13 residues. V was clipped by 5 bases and J by 4 bases, with 9 bases between them. Germline CDR1 reads SNHLY; CDR2 reads FYNNEI. This CDR3 reads CASSPGWGNTIYF. DNA of the CDR3: TGTGCCAGCAGTCCAGGGTGGGGAAACACCATATATTTT.

The chain joins TRBV19 to TRBJ2-7, with 7 bases lining up with TRBD1. With V trimmed by 5 bases and J by 4 bases, 11 bases remained unmatched. CDR1 is LNHDA, CDR2 SQIVND, per germline (reference sequence). CDR3 length equals 15 residues. The CDR3 DNA is TGTGCCAGTAGTGAAAGTCACAGGGGTTTATACGAGCAGTACTTC. Protein sequence: CASSESHRGLYEQYF. Together with reference TRBV19 and TRBJ2-7, the CDR3 gives the full variable domain: DGGITQSPKYLFRKEGQNVTLSCEQNLNHDAMYWYRQDPGQGLRLIYYSQIVNDFQKGDIAEGYSVSREKKESFPLTVTSAQKNPTAFYLCASSESHRGLYEQYFGPGTRLTVT.

In this sample, this clone turned up once. The chain couples TRBV3-1 (or the pseudogene TRBV3-2) to TRBJ2-3; 12 positions match TRBD2. This CDR3 has 14 residues. V trimming: 4 bases; J trimming: 5 bases; junction bases outside the gene matches: 1. Per germline, CDR1 LGHDT and CDR2 YNNKEL (reference sequence). CDR3 DNA: TGTGCCAGCAGCCCGGGACTAGCGGGAGATACGCAGTATTTT. Its translation: CASSPGLAGDTQYF.

The chain uses TRBV19 and TRBJ2-1; D is ambiguous. Trimming took 7 bases from V and 4 from J, leaving 5 bases between them. Germline values: CDR1 LNHDA, CDR2 SQIVND (reference sequence). This CDR3 region has 11 residues. Here the CDR3 reads CASTLYNEQFF. As DNA, the CDR3 is TGTGCCAGTACCCTTTACAATGAGCAGTTCTTC.

The chain carries TRBV5-1 and TRBJ1-5; D gene ambiguous. Germline CDR1 and CDR2: SGHRS and YFSETQ. V was pared by 0 bases and J by 0 bases, with 4 bases between. This CDR3 has 14 residues. CDR3: CASSLGISNQPQHF. DNA of the CDR3: TGCGCCAGCAGCTTGGGTATTAGCAATCAGCCCCAGCATTTT.

V usage is TRBV5-1 and J usage is TRBJ2-1; 8 bases map to TRBD1. V shed 3 bases and J 9 bases; nucleotides not matched to a gene: 14. The CDR3 covers 16 residues. Per the germline V gene, CDR1 is SGHRS and CDR2 is YFSETQ. CDR3 in DNA: TGCGCCAGCAGCTCTCTCGGGCAGGGGGCATCCCTTGAGCAGTTCTTC. This translates into CASSSLGQGASLEQFF.

The chain joins TRBV28 to TRBJ1-3; 8 nucleotides line up with TRBD1. The CDR3 is made up of 13 amino acids. The V segment lost 6 bases and the J segment 2 bases; nucleotides outside the gene matches: 0. CDR1 MDHEN and CDR2 SYDVKM come from the germline V gene. DNA for the CDR3: TGTGCCAGCAGACAGGGGGCTGGAAACACCATATATTTT. As protein: CASRQGAGNTIYF. Full variable domain (remainder filled in from reference TRBV28 and TRBJ1-3): DVKVTQSSRYLVKRTGEKVFLECVQDMDHENMFWYRQDPGLGLRLIYFSYDVKMKEKGDIPEGYSVSREKKERFSLILESASTNQTSMYLCASRQGAGNTIYFGEGSWLTVV.

The chain carries TRBV2 and TRBJ2-7; D might be TRBD2 (5 bases). This CDR3 spans 14 amino acids. Looked up from germline, CDR1 is SNHLY and CDR2 is FYNNEI. The germline V and J ends were trimmed by 1 base and 3 bases, with 10 bases remaining between them. Here the CDR3 reads CASSEGRMLYEQYF. The DNA for the CDR3 is TGTGCCAGCAGTGAAGGGAGGATGCTCTACGAGCAGTACTTC.

V gene TRBV9 combines with J gene TRBJ2-2, with D uncertain. From germline, CDR1 is SGDLS and CDR2 YYNGEE. The length of the CDR3 is 14 residues. The V end was cut by 6 bases, the J end by 11 bases, with 20 bases between. The CDR3 bases are TGTGCCAGCACTGCGACGGCGGTCCAAAGTGAGCTGTTTTTT. It codes for CASTATAVQSELFF.

This clone was detected only once. The V gene is TRBV7-9, the J gene TRBJ1-2; possible D gene TRBD1, 5 bases. The V end was cut by 4 bases, the J end by 5 bases, with 14 bases between. The CDR3 extends over 14 amino acids. The germline V gene has CDR1 SEHNR and CDR2 FQNEAQ (reference sequence). CDR3 protein: CASSYLGLNYGYTF. The CDR3 coding sequence is TGTGCCAGCAGCTACTTGGGACTCAATTATGGCTACACCTTC.

The chain has TRBV24-1 and TRBJ2-5; 10 bases match TRBD1. With 4 bases clipped from V and 3 bases from J, the junction kept 1 base outside the gene matches. Germline-derived CDR1 and CDR2 are KGHDR and SFDVKD. CDR3 length: 14 residues. The chain's CDR3 is CATSEGTGEETQYF. CDR3 sequence (DNA): TGTGCCACCAGTGAAGGGACAGGGGAAGAGACCCAGTACTTC.

The chain is built from TRBV28 and TRBJ2-3, with 8 nucleotides matching TRBD2. Looked up from germline, CDR1 is MDHEN and CDR2 is SYDVKM. V trimming: 6 bases; J trimming: 2 bases; junction bases outside the gene matches: 13. This CDR3 spans 17 amino acids. CDR3 nucleotides: TGTGCCAGCAGCTACCTCAGACTAGCGCGTTCCACAGATACGCAGTATTTT. It yields the protein CASSYLRLARSTDTQYF.

The gene calls are TRBV4-1 and TRBJ1-2; maybe TRBD1 (5 bases). V lost 3 bases and J lost 0, with 11 bases in between. The CDR3 has 15 residues. CDR1 and CDR2 from the germline V gene are MGHRA and YSYEKL. CDR3 sequence: CASSQPREANYGYTF. CDR3 sequence (DNA): TGCGCCAGCAGCCAGCCCAGGGAAGCTAACTATGGCTACACCTTC.

The chain combines TRBV11-2 with TRBJ1-3; possibly TRBD1 for D (5 bases). Germline V gene sequence: CDR1 SGHAT, CDR2 FQNNGV. The CDR3 sequence is 13 residues long. V gave up 10 bases and J gave up 8 bases, with 18 bases separating them. DNA for the CDR3: TGTGCCATCAGGCCGCAGGGTGGGGACACCATATATTTT. Translation: CAIRPQGGDTIYF.

The chain couples TRBV28 to TRBJ2-3; 14 bases line up with TRBD2. This CDR3 has 18 residues. Per the germline V gene, CDR1 is MDHEN and CDR2 is SYDVKM. With 2 bases clipped from V and 0 bases from J, the junction kept 4 bases outside the gene matches. The chain's CDR3 is CASSLGGLAGVSTDTQYF. In DNA form, the CDR3 reads TGTGCCAGCAGTTTAGGGGGACTAGCGGGGGTTAGCACAGATACGCAGTATTTT.

V gene TRBV27 combines with J gene TRBJ1-1; D call uncertain. This CDR3 has 15 amino acids. Trimming took 4 bases from V and 2 from J, leaving 14 bases between them. CDR1 and CDR2 (germline): MNHEY, SMNVEV (reference sequence). CDR3 loop: CASSSPTETNTEAFF. The CDR3, as DNA: TGTGCCAGCAGTTCGCCCACGGAGACTAACACTGAAGCTTTCTTT.

The chain links TRBV27 to TRBJ1-1; TRBD1 aligns across 10 bases. V shed 5 bases and J 4 bases; nucleotides not matched to a gene: 7. The CDR3 extends over 15 amino acids. Germline V gene sequence: CDR1 MNHEY, CDR2 SMNVEV (reference sequence). DNA for the CDR3: TGTGCCAGCAGTGCGGGACAGGGGCGAACCACTGAAGCTTTCTTT. Its protein product is CASSAGQGRTTEAFF.

This clone is a singleton in its sample. The J gene is TRBJ2-5, the V gene TRBV7-9; 7 bases agree with TRBD2. The CDR3 runs to 14 residues. V shed 5 bases, J shed 5 bases, and the junction held 8 bases outside the gene matches. Looked up from germline, CDR1 is SEHNR and CDR2 is FQNEAQ (reference sequence). CDR3 residues: CASSPGLGRETQYF. In nucleotides, the CDR3 is TGTGCCAGCAGCCCAGGACTAGGGAGGGAGACCCAGTACTTC.

V gene TRBV19 combines with J gene TRBJ1-6; maybe TRBD1 (6 bases). With 1 base removed from V and 7 bases from J, the gap between germline ends came to 20 bases. The CDR3 is 18 residues long. Germline assignment: CDR1 LNHDA and CDR2 SQIVND (reference sequence). The chain's CDR3 is CASSIGPVRGGRNSPLHF. CDR3 nucleotide sequence: TGTGCCAGTAGTATAGGACCCGTGAGGGGGGGAAGGAATTCACCCCTCCACTTT.

This clone has just one count. The DNA of the CDR3 is TGTGCCAGCAGCTTAGGTCCCAGGGTCACCGGGGAGCTGTTTTTT. Protein product: CASSLGPRVTGELFF. The V gene is TRBV7-7, the J gene TRBJ2-2; D may be TRBD1 (5 bases). The germline V and J ends were trimmed by 1 base and 4 bases, with 10 bases remaining between them. The germline V gene has CDR1 SSHAT and CDR2 FNYEAQ (reference sequence). This CDR3 contains 15 residues. The complete variable domain, with remaining parts taken from reference TRBV7-7 and TRBJ2-2, reads GAGVSQSPRYKVTKRGQDVTLRCDPISSHATLYWYQQALGQGPEFLTYFNYEAQPDKSGLPSDRFSAERPEGSISTLTIQRTEQRDSAMYRCASSLGPRVTGELFFGEGSRLTVL.